Listed below are T cell receptor beta chains from one sample, sequenced in a study of hypomethylating agent response in myelodysplastic syndrome. Produced via immunoSEQ multiplex PCR; TCRdb's table is partial and in-frame only. Here the sample spans approximately 6,000 clones, about 85% being singletons. Here the sequenced sample was bone marrow, taken before or after starting hypomethylating agent treatment for myelodysplastic syndrome (not recorded which). Receptors originate from a human donor with myelodysplastic syndrome. Each CDR3 is given with its conserved first and last residue. A D gene is named only where the DNA matches it firmly. The listing skips clone size in some rows; elsewhere it reads once, few, many or a size class.

CDR3nt: TGTGCCAGCAGCTTGGGCGGGAACTCACCCCTCCACTTT; CDR3aa: CASSLGGNSPLHF; abundance: .; d_gene: .; j_gene: TRBJ1-6; v_gene: TRBV11-3
CDR3nt: TGCGCCAGCAGCCAAGGGACGGACAGAAACACCATATATTTT; CDR3aa: CASSQGTDRNTIYF; abundance: .; d_gene: .; j_gene: TRBJ1-3; v_gene: TRBV4-3
CDR3nt: TGCGCCAGCAGCTTCGGCCACATTGAGCAGTTCTTC; CDR3aa: CASSFGHIEQFF; abundance: .; d_gene: .; j_gene: TRBJ2-1; v_gene: TRBV5-1
CDR3nt: TGTGCCAGCAGCCTGGAGCTTAACTATGGCTACACCTTC; CDR3aa: CASSLELNYGYTF; abundance: .; d_gene: .; j_gene: TRBJ1-2; v_gene: TRBV5-8
CDR3nt: TGTGCCAGCGCTATTATGGACAGGGACGAGCAGTACTTC; CDR3aa: CASAIMDRDEQYF; abundance: .; d_gene: TRBD1; j_gene: TRBJ2-7; v_gene: TRBV6-5
CDR3nt: TGTGCCATCAGGCCGGGACTAGCGGGGGAAGATACGCAGTATTTT; CDR3aa: CAIRPGLAGEDTQYF; abundance: .; d_gene: TRBD2; j_gene: TRBJ2-3; v_gene: TRBV10-3
CDR3nt: TGTGCCAGTAGCCAAACAGGGGACTATGGCTACACCTTC; CDR3aa: CASSQTGDYGYTF; abundance: .; d_gene: TRBD1; j_gene: TRBJ1-2; v_gene: TRBV19
CDR3nt: TGTGCCAGCAGCCCCTGGCCCCACGCCGGGACAGGGGCCACCGGGGAGCTGTTTTTT; CDR3aa: CASSPWPHAGTGATGELFF; abundance: .; d_gene: TRBD1; j_gene: TRBJ2-2; v_gene: TRBV11-3
CDR3nt: TGTGCCAGCACCGTCGGGGGGCGGAACACTGAAGCTTTCTTT; CDR3aa: CASTVGGRNTEAFF; abundance: .; d_gene: .; j_gene: TRBJ1-1; v_gene: TRBV6-1
CDR3nt: TGTGCCAGCTCACTAGAGACAGGGGTGCGCACCGGGGAGCTGTTTTTT; CDR3aa: CASSLETGVRTGELFF; abundance: .; d_gene: TRBD1; j_gene: TRBJ2-2; v_gene: TRBV18
CDR3nt: TGTGCCAGCAGCTTAGAGTGGGGCACTGAAGCTTTCTTT; CDR3aa: CASSLEWGTEAFF; abundance: .; d_gene: .; j_gene: TRBJ1-1; v_gene: TRBV7-3
CDR3nt: TGTGCCAGCAGCTTGGCAGGGGTAGCCAAAAACATTCAGTACTTC; CDR3aa: CASSLAGVAKNIQYF; abundance: .; d_gene: .; j_gene: TRBJ2-4; v_gene: TRBV5-6
CDR3nt: TGTGCCAGCAGCGGACCATGGAGGTCTAACTATGGCTACACCTTC; CDR3aa: CASSGPWRSNYGYTF; abundance: .; d_gene: .; j_gene: TRBJ1-2; v_gene: TRBV9
CDR3nt: TGTGCCAGCAGCTCTCGAGGGGGTAACTATGGCTACACCTTC; CDR3aa: CASSSRGGNYGYTF; abundance: .; d_gene: .; j_gene: TRBJ1-2; v_gene: TRBV11-2
CDR3nt: TGTGCCAGCAGCTTGGGACATAGAGGAACCGGGGAGCTGTTTTTT; CDR3aa: CASSLGHRGTGELFF; abundance: .; d_gene: .; j_gene: TRBJ2-2; v_gene: TRBV5-8
CDR3nt: TGTGCCAGCATGGGGGGGGGCTTAGATGGCTACACCTTC; CDR3aa: CASMGGGLDGYTF; abundance: .; d_gene: .; j_gene: TRBJ1-2; v_gene: TRBV6-6
CDR3nt: TGTGCCAGCAGCTCCAACCTTGGGGATTGGGGTATGAACACTGAAGCTTTCTTT; CDR3aa: CASSSNLGDWGMNTEAFF; abundance: .; d_gene: .; j_gene: TRBJ1-1; v_gene: TRBV7-2
CDR3nt: TGTGCCAGCAGCCTGACCGGGACTAGCTACAATGAGCAGTTCTTC; CDR3aa: CASSLTGTSYNEQFF; abundance: .; d_gene: TRBD2; j_gene: TRBJ2-1; v_gene: TRBV9
CDR3nt: TGTGCCACCAGCAGAGATAGAGGAGAGGGCAGGGTTGAGCAGTTCTTC; CDR3aa: CATSRDRGEGRVEQFF; abundance: .; d_gene: .; j_gene: TRBJ2-1; v_gene: TRBV15
CDR3nt: TGTGCCAGCAGCTTGGCGGGGTCTTATGGCTACACCTTC; CDR3aa: CASSLAGSYGYTF; abundance: once; d_gene: .; j_gene: TRBJ1-2; v_gene: TRBV5-6
CDR3nt: TGCAGCGCCGCGACAGGGATAAACACTGAAGCTTTCTTT; CDR3aa: CSAATGINTEAFF; abundance: .; d_gene: TRBD1; j_gene: TRBJ1-1; v_gene: TRBV29-1
CDR3nt: TGTGCCAGCAGTTCAGTAGGGTCAGCCCTCTCCTACAATGAGCAGTTCTTC; CDR3aa: CASSSVGSALSYNEQFF; abundance: .; d_gene: .; j_gene: TRBJ2-1; v_gene: TRBV27
CDR3nt: TGTGCCGGAACCGGGACAGGCGGTTATGGCTACACCTTC; CDR3aa: CAGTGTGGYGYTF; abundance: .; d_gene: TRBD1; j_gene: TRBJ1-2; v_gene: TRBV30
CDR3nt: TGTGCCAGCAGCTTATCCGGGGCTCAGCCCCAGCATTTT; CDR3aa: CASSLSGAQPQHF; abundance: .; d_gene: .; j_gene: TRBJ1-5; v_gene: TRBV7-2
CDR3nt: TGCGCCAGCAGCCAAGCCGGGGGGGGGTTCCCCTACGAGCAGTACTTC; CDR3aa: CASSQAGGGFPYEQYF; abundance: few; d_gene: TRBD2; j_gene: TRBJ2-7; v_gene: TRBV4-1
CDR3nt: TGTGCCAGCAGCTTAGGGGTTATGCGGAAGAACACTGAAGCTTTCTTT; CDR3aa: CASSLGVMRKNTEAFF; abundance: .; d_gene: .; j_gene: TRBJ1-1; v_gene: TRBV11-1
CDR3nt: TGTGCCAGCAGTCGTGAATACAGGGCTGCTAGCGGCTACACCTTC; CDR3aa: CASSREYRAASGYTF; abundance: .; d_gene: .; j_gene: TRBJ1-2; v_gene: TRBV2
CDR3nt: TGCGCCAGCAGCCAAGCCTTGCGGGGATCAGCAGACCTAGGAAACACCATATATTTT; CDR3aa: CASSQALRGSADLGNTIYF; abundance: .; d_gene: .; j_gene: TRBJ1-3; v_gene: TRBV4-1
CDR3nt: TGCGCCAGCAGCTTGGGGGGGGCGGTATACAATGAGCAGTTCTTC; CDR3aa: CASSLGGAVYNEQFF; abundance: .; d_gene: .; j_gene: TRBJ2-1; v_gene: TRBV5-1
CDR3nt: TGTGCCAGCAGCGCAGACAGAGCAGAGACCCAGTACTTC; CDR3aa: CASSADRAETQYF; abundance: .; d_gene: .; j_gene: TRBJ2-5; v_gene: TRBV9
CDR3nt: TGCAGCGTTGCCGACGGGCCATCCGACGAAAAACTGTTTTTT; CDR3aa: CSVADGPSDEKLFF; abundance: .; d_gene: .; j_gene: TRBJ1-4; v_gene: TRBV29-1
CDR3nt: TGCGCCAGCAGCCCGGGACATCGACCTTCTCGCTCTGGGGCCAACGTCCTGACTTTC; CDR3aa: CASSPGHRPSRSGANVLTF; abundance: .; d_gene: .; j_gene: TRBJ2-6; v_gene: TRBV5-1
CDR3nt: TGTGCCAGCAGCTTGGGTGACAGGTCTGAAGCTTTCTTT; CDR3aa: CASSLGDRSEAFF; abundance: .; d_gene: .; j_gene: TRBJ1-1; v_gene: TRBV5-5
CDR3nt: TGTGCCTGGAGTCCGGGTATGGATTCACCCCTCCACTTT; CDR3aa: CAWSPGMDSPLHF; abundance: .; d_gene: .; j_gene: TRBJ1-6; v_gene: TRBV30
CDR3nt: TGTGCCAGCAGCTTAGACGGGGGCGCAGAGACCCAGTACTTC; CDR3aa: CASSLDGGAETQYF; abundance: .; d_gene: .; j_gene: TRBJ2-5; v_gene: TRBV11-2
CDR3nt: TGCGCCAGCAGTGAGAGGTGGCAGGACACAGATACGCAGTATTTT; CDR3aa: CASSERWQDTDTQYF; abundance: .; d_gene: .; j_gene: TRBJ2-3; v_gene: TRBV10-2
CDR3nt: TGCGCCAGCAGCTTGGAGGACAGACCCACAGATACGCAGTATTTT; CDR3aa: CASSLEDRPTDTQYF; abundance: .; d_gene: .; j_gene: TRBJ2-3; v_gene: TRBV5-1
CDR3nt: TGTGCCAGCAGCTTGAAAGCCCCCTGGGCGGGGGCGAACACCGGGGAGCTGTTTTTT; CDR3aa: CASSLKAPWAGANTGELFF; abundance: .; d_gene: TRBD2; j_gene: TRBJ2-2; v_gene: TRBV11-3
CDR3nt: TGCGCCAGCAGCTTGTCCGGGACAGGGAGCACAGATACGCAGTATTTT; CDR3aa: CASSLSGTGSTDTQYF; abundance: .; d_gene: TRBD1; j_gene: TRBJ2-3; v_gene: TRBV5-1
CDR3nt: TGTGCCAGCAGCTTGGCTGGGATTCGTGAAAAACTGTTTTTT; CDR3aa: CASSLAGIREKLFF; abundance: .; d_gene: .; j_gene: TRBJ1-4; v_gene: TRBV5-6
CDR3nt: TGTGCCAGCAGCATAGGGACAGGCCCAAGGCAGTATTTT; CDR3aa: CASSIGTGPRQYF; abundance: once; d_gene: TRBD1; j_gene: TRBJ2-3; v_gene: TRBV7-2
CDR3nt: TGTGCCAGCAGTCACCAGGGGTACACTGAAGCTTTCTTT; CDR3aa: CASSHQGYTEAFF; abundance: few; d_gene: .; j_gene: TRBJ1-1; v_gene: TRBV27
CDR3nt: TGTGCCAGCAGCTTAGGCCGGATGAACACTGAAGCTTTCTTT; CDR3aa: CASSLGRMNTEAFF; abundance: .; d_gene: .; j_gene: TRBJ1-1; v_gene: TRBV7-2
CDR3nt: TGTGCCAGCACGGAACAGGGGCTAGCCAAAAACATTCAGTACTTC; CDR3aa: CASTEQGLAKNIQYF; abundance: .; d_gene: TRBD1; j_gene: TRBJ2-4; v_gene: TRBV2
CDR3nt: TGTGCCAGCAGCTTCAGACTAGCGGGTCACAATGAGCAGTTCTTC; CDR3aa: CASSFRLAGHNEQFF; abundance: .; d_gene: TRBD2; j_gene: TRBJ2-1; v_gene: TRBV7-2
CDR3nt: TGTGCCAGCAGCTTAGAAGGAGGCATTAGAGAGACCCAGTACTTC; CDR3aa: CASSLEGGIRETQYF; abundance: .; d_gene: .; j_gene: TRBJ2-5; v_gene: TRBV11-3
CDR3nt: TGTGCCAGCAGTGAATACAGGGGGGAGACCCAGTACTTC; CDR3aa: CASSEYRGETQYF; abundance: once; d_gene: TRBD1; j_gene: TRBJ2-5; v_gene: TRBV25-1
CDR3nt: TGTGCCAGCAGCTTCTCGGGGGGAAACACCATATATTTT; CDR3aa: CASSFSGGNTIYF; abundance: .; d_gene: .; j_gene: TRBJ1-3; v_gene: TRBV7-2